This TCR beta chain was profiled in a study of blood T cell repertoires in COVID-19. About the study: Acute-phase and convalescent COVID-19 samples originated in the United States, Italy and Spain. The analysed material was cDNA or gDNA that came from T cells, B-cell-depleted T cells, or PBMCs.

Original handling: Reference gene primer amplification yielded estimated nucleated cell counts. The assay was immunoSEQ multiplex PCR, and TCRdb's table has in-frame clones only and misses some. D and trimming come from the DNA, and the V and J calls and clone size come from that table. The profile covers about 330,000 clones, with about 86% appearing a single time and roughly 1.2% taken by the ten largest. Germline CDR1 MNHEY, CDR2 SMNVEV (reference sequence). Trimming removed 6 bases from V and 10 bases from J; junction bases left unmatched: 26. This CDR3 has 18 amino acids. V gene TRBV27 combines with J gene TRBJ1-2; 7 bases are a match to TRBD1. The receptor was isolated from a woman in her 50s with acute or convalescent COVID-19. The sequenced sample was peripheral blood. The DNA of the CDR3 is TGTGCCAGCAGCCGCACGCTGACCCGGGACAGAGCCCTTCAGATCTACACCTTC. Translated, it gives CASSRTLTRDRALQIYTF.